This T cell receptor (beta chain) comes out of a study of identical twins (dated by TCRdb to the mid-2010s). A note on the overall study: To test whether fetal clonotypes persist, this study deep-sequenced TCR alpha and beta repertoires from monozygotic twins, from unrelated adults of various ages, and from cord blood. Replicate twin experiments were performed at different times using different library preparation protocols to rule out contamination.

This clonotype appeared a few times. Its target antigen remains unknown. The record has no base qualities; no much larger clone is one base away. In the germline V gene, CDR1 corresponds to SGHRS and CDR2 to YFSETQ. Trimming removed 4 bases from V and 5 bases from J, leaving 17 bases between the germline ends. The CDR3 starts with the cysteine, ends with the phenylalanine, and has 15 residues. The only DNA kept is the CDR3, 45 bases in frame from the first base. General findings and caveats noted by the study authors: Zero-insertion analyses could be partly confounded by invariant T cells such as MAIT and iNKT, although diverse VJ usage argued against such confounding for most clonotypes. Because the same donors could not be followed over many years, the conclusions relied on cross-sectional statistical analysis. Out-of-frame TCR alpha sharing in monozygotic twins was systematically underestimated by recombination models, whereas sharing between unrelated individuals was in agreement with the recombination models. Out-of-frame TCR alpha sequences shared between twins showed an excess of low generation-probability sequences compared with coincidental sharing between unrelated individuals. In beta out-of-frame sequences, excess twin sharing was weaker, because having fewer shared sequences lowered the signal-to-noise ratio. Fewer insertions were carried by abundant cord blood beta clonotypes; a weaker similar trend was observed in young adult naive repertoires, while no such trend was observed in memory repertoires.

Only healthy Caucasian donors were included. Three pairs of female monozygotic twins, all aged roughly 18 to 29 years, made up the twin cohort. Positive isolation kits from Invitrogen were used to isolate CD4+ and CD8+ T cell populations. The library was built by means of 5' RACE. These reads were obtained on an Illumina HiSeq 2000. A universal primer binding site was added through template switching, and the final cDNA carried a unique molecular identifier so that TCR cDNA molecules could be counted accurately. First-strand cDNA for TCR alpha and beta chains was synthesized from specific primers in the conserved constant-segment region. Each cDNA library was double barcoded, with a SMART-Mk sample barcode plus Illumina barcodes, to control for contamination. Two successive PCR steps introduced TruSeq adapter sequences along with Illumina sample barcodes. TCR alpha and beta cDNA libraries were sequenced on the Illumina HiSeq platform with custom primers. Per the source publication's procedure: Raw reads were processed with MiGEC to extract unique molecular identifiers, and MiXCR was used to determine CDR3 positions. Recombination models were inferred per individual with the repgenHMM and IGoR tools using an EM algorithm. Shared clonotype analysis was performed with the tcR package in R, normalizing sharing by the product of cloneset sizes. To study raw recombination free of thymic and clonal selection effects, out-of-frame nonproductive sequences were analyzed. Clones were called with MiXCR by TCRdb after fastp trimmed the public reads at Q25, and only in-frame beta chains were retained. Every CDR3 protein is listed once, alongside the most common genes and DNA of its rows. TCRdb, not the original authors, processed these V and J calls. A total of some 240,000 distinct CDR3 sequences appear in this sample, approximately 8.3% of them only once. Less than 4% of the sample is in the top ten clones.

The same specimen was also included in a second study, on yellow fever vaccine responses in identical twins. Looking at the second paper: The authors reported that the T cell response to vaccination in identical twins appeared partly convergent and partly personalized. The study precisely tracked vaccine-responding T cell clones in identical twins.

The origin of this receptor is a woman aged 18-29 years in good health. The chain uses TRBV5-1 and TRBJ2-3; the D gene is perhaps TRBD2, from 6 matching bases. The sequenced sample was CD8+ T cells sorted from blood. The sequenced DNA: TGCGCCAGCAGCGGACCGGCCCCGGGGGAAGATACGCAGTATTTT. Its translation is CASSGPAPGEDTQYF.